This TCR beta chain was documented in a study of glioma-infiltrating T cells. Amplification of TCR alpha and beta CDR3 regions from RNA used iRepertoire nested multiplex PCR. MiXCR, run by TCRdb on the multiplex PCR reads, gives a single entry per CDR3 protein. The sample lists about 94,000 distinct CDR3 sequences, about 25% occurring once. At least ten counts were recorded for this clonotype. The CDR3 spans 15 residues. Per germline, CDR1 DFQATT and CDR2 SNEGSKA (reference sequence). V was trimmed by 0 bases and J by 7 bases, leaving 19 bases between them. The sequence came from a human donor with low-grade glioma or glioblastoma, undergoing nonglioma brain surgery, or in good health (not recorded which). The chain carries TRBV20-1 and TRBJ2-7; the D gene is possibly TRBD1 (5 bases). Specimen: glioma tissue, nonneoplastic brain tissue, or PBMCs (not recorded which). The DNA for the CDR3 is TGCAGTGCTAGAGACGCCCGACAGCCCTCGTCTGAGCAGTACTTC. This gives the protein CSARDARQPSSEQYF.